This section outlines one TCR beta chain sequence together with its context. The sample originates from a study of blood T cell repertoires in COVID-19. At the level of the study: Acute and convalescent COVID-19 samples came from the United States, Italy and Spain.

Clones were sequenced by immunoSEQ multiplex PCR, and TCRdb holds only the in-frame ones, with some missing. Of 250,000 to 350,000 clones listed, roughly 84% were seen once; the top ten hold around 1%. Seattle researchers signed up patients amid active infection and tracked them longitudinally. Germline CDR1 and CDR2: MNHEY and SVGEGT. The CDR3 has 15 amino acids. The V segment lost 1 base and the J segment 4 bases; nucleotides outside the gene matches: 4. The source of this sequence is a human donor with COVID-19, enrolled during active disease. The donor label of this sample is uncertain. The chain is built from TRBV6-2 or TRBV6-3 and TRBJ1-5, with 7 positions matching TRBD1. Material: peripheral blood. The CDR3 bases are TGTGCCAGCAGTTACTTGGACAGGCCGAATCAGCCCCAGCATTTT. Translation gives CASSYLDRPNQPQHF.